The rows below give T cell receptor beta chains drawn from one sample of a study of blood T cell repertoires in COVID-19. The method was immunoSEQ multiplex PCR; TCRdb's version includes in-frame clones alone and lacks a portion of them. Of some 48,000 clones listed, 70% to 90% are singletons. Source material: peripheral blood. Receptors originate from a man between 45 and 60 years old with active COVID-19. Both conserved end residues are part of each CDR3. A D gene is named only where the DNA matches it firmly. Part of the rows lack a size; the others show once, few, many or a class for expanded clones.

v_gene	abundance	d_gene	j_gene	CDR3aa	CDR3nt
TRBV7-9	few	TRBD2	TRBJ2-7	CASSSIPGLVWKYF	TGTGCCAGCAGTTCTATTCCGGGACTAGTGTGGAAGTACTTC
TRBV7-2	-	TRBD1	TRBJ2-5	CASTHPDRGLEFAYF	TGTGCCAGCACCCACCCGGACAGGGGCCTGGAATTCGCCTACTTC
TRBV11-3	-	TRBD2	TRBJ2-1	CASSHRTSGSDKQFF	TGTGCCAGCAGCCACCGGACTAGCGGGAGTGATAAGCAGTTCTTC
TRBV9	-	-	TRBJ1-2	CASSRTLGGNYGYTF	TGTGCCAGCAGCCGAACCCTGGGAGGGAACTATGGCTACACCTTC
TRBV30	-	TRBD2	TRBJ2-3	CACPSGSRSDTQYF	TGTGCCTGCCCCAGCGGGAGTAGGTCAGATACGCAGTATTTT
TRBV11-2	-	-	TRBJ2-2	CASSSPRRTGELFF	TGTGCCAGCAGCTCCCCTAGGAGGACCGGGGAGCTGTTTTTT
TRBV18	-	-	TRBJ2-1	CASSPPGEYNEQFF	TGTGCCAGCTCACCCCCGGGGGAGTACAATGAGCAGTTCTTC
TRBV6-2/TRBV6-3	-	-	TRBJ2-3	CASSYWLVDTQYF	TGTGCCAGCAGTTACTGGCTTGTCGATACGCAGTATTTT
TRBV4-1	once	TRBD2	TRBJ2-5	CASSQEPKGLAGLKTQYF	TGCGCCAGCAGCCAAGAACCTAAGGGGCTAGCGGGACTGAAGACCCAGTACTTC
TRBV7-2	-	TRBD1	TRBJ1-2	CASSLMRLTSGQGSSGYTF	TGTGCCAGCAGCTTAATGCGTCTCACTTCGGGACAGGGGAGTAGTGGCTACACCTTC
TRBV13	-	-	TRBJ2-7	CASSLTSVYEQYF	TGTGCCAGCAGCTTAACGTCAGTCTACGAGCAGTACTTC
TRBV28	-	-	TRBJ1-5	CASSFWSSNQPQHF	TGTGCCAGCAGTTTTTGGAGTAGCAATCAGCCCCAGCATTTT
TRBV6-5	-	TRBD1	TRBJ2-7	CASRGAGTGAYEQYF	TGTGCCAGCAGGGGAGCCGGGACAGGGGCCTACGAGCAGTACTTC
TRBV15	-	TRBD1	TRBJ1-2	CATSRGTRDSDGYTF	TGTGCCACCAGCAGAGGGACCAGGGACAGCGATGGCTACACCTTC
TRBV10-2	medium-sized	-	TRBJ1-5	CASSDLQGLQPQHF	TGCGCCAGCAGTGACTTACAGGGTTTACAGCCCCAGCATTTT
TRBV7-8	-	TRBD1	TRBJ1-6	CASSGRTGGTYNSPLHF	TGTGCCAGCAGCGGGAGGACAGGGGGAACCTATAATTCACCCCTCCACTTT
TRBV11-3	-	-	TRBJ1-2	CASSLTAEGGYTF	TGTGCCAGCAGCTTAACTGCGGAGGGCGGCTACACCTTC
TRBV18	-	-	TRBJ2-2	CASSSYGAPNTGELFF	TGTGCCAGCTCATCCTATGGGGCCCCGAACACCGGGGAGCTGTTTTTT
TRBV30	-	-	TRBJ1-6	CASTQGNNSPLHF	TGTGCCTCTACACAGGGTAATAATTCACCCCTCCACTTT
TRBV6-4	once	-	TRBJ2-1	CASSALVTSYYNEQFF	TGTGCCAGCAGTGCCCTCGTGACAAGTTACTACAATGAGCAGTTCTTC
TRBV7-7	-	TRBD2	TRBJ2-5	CASSQQSSGETQYF	TGTGCTAGCAGCCAGCAGTCTAGCGGGGAGACCCAGTACTTC
TRBV27	-	-	TRBJ2-2	CASSFEPGGELFF	TGTGCCAGCAGTTTTGAGCCCGGGGGGGAGCTGTTTTTT
TRBV6-5	once	-	TRBJ2-2	CASREYTGELFF	TGTGCCAGCAGAGAGTACACCGGGGAGCTGTTTTTT
TRBV11-2	-	-	TRBJ2-2	CASSSGLLRAPNTGELFF	TGTGCCAGCAGCTCGGGCCTTCTCAGGGCCCCGAACACCGGGGAGCTGTTTTTT